The 11 T cell receptor gamma chains reported below all come from one sample, sequenced in a study of gamma delta lymphoproliferative disorders and STAT genes. PBMCs from patients and controls supplied the genomic DNA for sequencing. TCRdb used CATT to re-call clones from the multiplex PCR reads. The sample includes about 2,000 gamma-chain clones, around 20% seen only once; the top ten take approximately 31%. The sequenced material came from blood. These TCRs come from a human donor in good health.

This clone has just a few counts. The protein given by TCRdb reflects a much larger clone and differs at residue 4 from this DNA's translation, likely from a read error; the protein shown is the DNA's translation. The V call is TRGV11, the J call TRGJ1 or TRGJ2. No J gene is reported in TCRdb; it was inferred here by comparing the DNA with germline. TRGV11 falls under the ORF class, with uncertain function. The CDR3 spans 18 residues. CDR3 protein: CTTAPAGLESLCGVKKLF. In DNA form, the CDR3 reads TGTACCACTGCGCCTGCTGGATTAGAAAGTCTGTGTGGGGTTAAGAAACTCTTT.

Remarks on this clone: TCRdb has a much larger clone's protein, which differs at residue 13 from the translation of this DNA, likely because of a read error; what is shown is the protein translated from the DNA. V and J are TRGV10 and TRGJP1. TCRdb records no J gene; here it was assigned by comparing the DNA to germline. TRGV10 is reported as an ORF; its role is uncertain. The CDR3 contains 16 residues. The CDR3 DNA is TGTGCTGCGTGGGATTATGTTGGGTCCGCTGGTTGGCTCAAGATATTT. Translation: CAAWDYVGSAGWLKIF.

This clone has just one count. Relative to the germline gene, one junction end is altered; a read error may explain this. The chain has TRGV10 and TRGJP1. The J gene, left out of TCRdb, was set here by checking the DNA against germline. TRGV10 is an open reading frame whose function is uncertain. This CDR3 comprises 14 residues. The CDR3 spells CARNHGATGWFKIF. The CDR3 DNA reads as TGCGCCCGAAACCACGGGGCCACTGGTTGGTTCAAGATATTT.

In its sample, this clone is large. The same CDR3 can be traced to other DNA sequences in this sample. The rearrangement uses TRGV4 and TRGJ1 or TRGJ2. As TCRdb names no J gene, one was assigned here on the basis of a DNA match to germline. J lost 2 bases, V lost 0 bases, and 7 bases had no gene match. The CDR3 extends over 15 amino acids. Germline CDR1 is EGSTGY and CDR2 is YDSYTSSV. The CDR3 DNA sequence: TGTGCCACCTGGGATGGGCTGGTCTATTATTATAAGAAACTCTTT. Translation gives CATWDGLVYYYKKLF.

This clone is termed large. The chain links TRGV10 to TRGJ1 or TRGJ2. Since TCRdb gives no J gene, matching the DNA to germline was used here to assign it. TRGV10 is an ORF, and what it does is uncertain. V dropped 8 bases and J dropped 7; count of bases not matched to a gene: 9. CDR3 length: 12 amino acids. CDR3 DNA sequence: TGTGCTGCGTGGGATTGGAGCTATAAGAAACTCTTT. Its translation: CAAWDWSYKKLF.

There are a few counts of this clone. Given a far larger clone just one base away, this is likely a sequencing read error. The DNA is left out, because the CDR3 cannot be placed on it with certainty; the CDR3 is given as TCRdb lists it. This specimen includes other DNA sequences encoding the same CDR3. No call exists for the J gene, whereas the V gene is TRGV11. TRGV11 is designated an ORF whose function remains uncertain. Counting both end residues, the CDR3 totals 14 amino acids. The CDR3 sequence: CTTVPAGLGSSETF.

A word on this clone: It is likely a read error: a sequence one base away is far more abundant. The same CDR3 also results from other DNA sequences found in this sample. The V gene call is TRGV10, and the J gene call is absent. TRGV10 is annotated as an ORF whose role is uncertain. The CDR3 contains 10 residues. The CDR3 DNA is TGTGCTGCGTGGGACCCCACGGGGCTCTTT. Its translation is CAAWDPTGLF.

The gene calls are TRGV4 and TRGJ1 or TRGJ2. TCRdb does not report a J gene; here it was assigned by matching the DNA to germline references. CDR3 length equals 13 residues. Germline V lookup: CDR1 EGSTGY, CDR2 YDSYTSSV. The CDR3 sequence: CASGMSHYYKKLF. In DNA, the CDR3 is TGTGCATCTGGGATGAGCCATTATTATAAGAAACTCTTT.

The chain couples TRGV2 to TRGJP2. Germline matching of the DNA provided the J gene here, since TCRdb leaves it blank. V was clipped by 0 bases and J by 2 bases; unmatched bases: 9. The CDR3 runs 17 residues. CDR1 is EGSNGY, CDR2 YDSYNSKV, per germline. CDR3 region: CATWDGPWGSSDWIKTF. The DNA of the CDR3 is TGTGCCACCTGGGACGGGCCATGGGGGAGTAGTGATTGGATCAAGACGTTT.

This clone counts as medium-sized (0.01 to 0.1%). The gene calls are TRGV10 and TRGJP1. The J gene was not available in TCRdb and was assigned here by matching the DNA to germline segments. TRGV10 is designated an ORF whose function remains uncertain. V shed 8 bases, J shed 1 base, and the junction held 8 bases outside the gene matches. This CDR3 is 15 amino acids long. Here the CDR3 reads CAAWDHPTTGWFKIF. CDR3 in DNA: TGTGCTGCGTGGGACCACCCTACCACTGGTTGGTTCAAGATATTT.

This clone qualifies as medium-sized. The chain uses TRGV8 and TRGJ1 or TRGJ2. The J gene, left out of TCRdb, was set here by checking the DNA against germline. The CDR3 is 12 residues long. The trim removed 0 bases at V and 4 bases at J, leaving 0 bases unmatched. Germline values: CDR1 VENAVY, CDR2 YDSYNSRV. Written as DNA, the CDR3 is TGTGCCACCTGGGATAGGTATTATAAGAAACTCTTT. Its protein is CATWDRYYKKLF.